Included here is one TCR beta chain sequence, with context. The germline CDR1 and CDR2 sequences are SGHDT and YYEEEE. The CDR3 consists of 14 residues. The germline V and J ends were trimmed by 2 bases and 0 bases, with 6 bases remaining between them. This sample was included in a study of blood T cell repertoires in COVID-19. Across the whole study: Nucleic acid was either cDNA or gDNA, and it came from T cells, B-cell-depleted T cells, or PBMCs.

This table comes from immunoSEQ multiplex PCR, and its TCRdb copy is limited to in-frame clones, with some not included. This sample yields approximately 31,000 clones, of which more than 85% are seen a single time; approximately 3.7% belongs to the top ten. The V and J genes are TRBV5-6 and TRBJ1-3, with a weak D call TRBD1 (6 bases). This receptor was taken from a man in his 60s with acute or convalescent COVID-19. Sequenced input: peripheral blood. DNA for the CDR3: TGTGCCAGCAGCTTACAGGGCTCTGGAAACACCATATATTTT. Amino acid sequence: CASSLQGSGNTIYF.